The T cell receptor beta chain described here comes from a study of OX40 agonist ivuxolimab in advanced cancers. Study in general: Treatment of patients was with ivuxolimab, an agonistic anti-OX40 (CD134) antibody. Having had anti-PD-1, anti-PD-L1 or anti-CTLA-4 therapy before was allowed, and roughly 38% had some. Partial responses occurred in three patients (one hepatocellular carcinoma, two cutaneous melanoma). General study findings and limits: Doses of 0.1 to 3.0 mg/kg were accompanied by clonal expansion of CD4+ and CD8+ blood T cells by week 6.

This clone was seen a few times. Its antigen is as yet unknown. The V and J ends lost 2 bases and 2 bases, in that order; junction bases with no gene match: 3. The CDR3 length is 15 residues. From germline, CDR1 is SGHRS and CDR2 YFSETQ. Profiled with immunoSEQ multiplex PCR; TCRdb holds only in-frame clones, not every one. The table has about 64,000 clones, 84% seen once. Sequenced material: CD4+ or CD8+ T cells sorted from blood, taken in a trial of the OX40 agonist ivuxolimab. The J gene is TRBJ2-3, the V gene TRBV5-1; 9 bases align to TRBD2. This receptor was identified in an adult with an advanced solid tumor such as melanoma, head and neck, liver or kidney cancer. CDR3 sequence (DNA): TGCGCCAGCAGCTTACAGCGGGGGGTCACAGATACGCAGTATTTT. Translating gives CASSLQRGVTDTQYF.